A selection of T cell receptor beta chains follows, all from one sample in a study of blood T cell repertoires in COVID-19. The repertoire was sequenced with immunoSEQ multiplex PCR; TCRdb's copy has only in-frame clones and lacks some. Among around 250,000 clones listed, 85% to 95% were seen once. Sequences were obtained from PBMCs or T cells enriched from blood (not recorded which). These receptors were obtained from a man aged 40-49 years who had been exposed to COVID-19. Each CDR3 is given without its conserved first and last residue. Clone size is given for some rows only: seen once, a few or many times, or a class if the clone is expanded.

V	size	CDR3
TRBV5-8	NA	ASSRGADRGRVTGELF
TRBV10-3	NA	AIKGLAGPYEQY
TRBV14	NA	ASSPRTFNYGYT
TRBV11-3	NA	ASSLGVKTNGYT
TRBV3-1/TRBV3-2	NA	ASSQALSPQPQH
TRBV28	NA	ASSPWTGSYTEAF
TRBV29-1	NA	SVGGQRNQPQH
TRBV7-9	NA	ASSFGGASEQY
TRBV28	few	ASSFPVSMNTEAF
TRBV9	NA	ASSGAKSSSYNEQF
TRBV7-2	NA	ASSPKTGTSHQPQH
TRBV19	NA	ASSGADYHTYEQY
TRBV6-1	NA	ASSDQPGENYGYT
TRBV27	NA	ASSPYRDPNEKLF
TRBV7-9	NA	ASSSPDRYNEQF
TRBV2	NA	ASSALAGNLNEQF
TRBV25-1	NA	ASSVAGSPNTEAF
TRBV19	NA	ASSMAGPLSGNTIY
TRBV19	NA	ASSFSGTPSYNEQF
TRBV28	NA	ASSLARVGSPLH
TRBV18	NA	ASSPSRGNTEAF
TRBV5-1	NA	ASSPPIGGNTDTQY
TRBV29-1	once	SVATGRAF
TRBV25-1	NA	ASSESRPGGAKGNTIY
TRBV28	NA	ASSLAGGPYEQY
TRBV29-1	NA	SVELGAGGLIDEQF
TRBV30	once	AWLQGLETQY
TRBV6-1	NA	ASSEFQGSANEKLF
TRBV4-1	NA	ASSQEPGQPYGYT
TRBV3-1/TRBV3-2	NA	ASSQDGRGQPQH
TRBV30	once	AWSWVAGETQY
TRBV30	NA	AWSKAGRRSNQPQH
TRBV5-1	NA	ASSADRLDTEAF
TRBV9	NA	ASSVVPGELF
TRBV12-5	NA	ASGLVGGMVDEAF
TRBV4-1	NA	ASSHRTGQGDYGYT
TRBV6-5	NA	ASSYGGSWGGELF
TRBV30	NA	AWSAGQGASEQY
TRBV4-1	NA	ASSHLGTSGSGTYNEQF
TRBV19	NA	ASSPSGLANEQF
TRBV10-3	NA	AITSESTDTQY